These 8 T cell receptor beta chains came from one sample sequenced in a study of cytomegalovirus exposure and HLA in healthy donors (dated by TCRdb to 2016 to 2017). Library prep was done by the immunoSEQ multiplex PCR assay. The source is immuneACCESS, and TCRdb retained only in-frame sequences with V and J called. Part of the clones is not carried over; for the studies checked, unresolved V genes explain less than half of this, and the remainder is unexplained. The sample records some 250,000 clones, roughly 89% of which are singletons. Jointly, the top ten make up roughly 0.4% of the sample. The sequenced sample consisted of PBMCs. The receptors shown here come from a woman aged 18-29 years in good health and CMV-seronegative.

The V gene is TRBV28, the J gene TRBJ2-5; D may be TRBD2 (6 bases). Per germline, CDR1 MDHEN and CDR2 SYDVKM. Trimming took off 5 bases at V and 4 bases at J, with 17 bases between the two ends. The CDR3 has 15 amino acids. CDR3 residues: CASSLGTLAGETQYF. CDR3 sequence (DNA): TGTGCCAGCAGTCTTGGGACTCTAGCTGGAGAGACCCAGTACTTC.

The genes are TRBV29-1 and TRBJ1-2; 8 bases align to TRBD1. This CDR3 has 13 amino acids. Unmatched junction bases numbered 3, after V lost 6 bases and J lost 0 bases. Looked up from germline, CDR1 is SQVTM and CDR2 is ANQGSEA. CDR3 loop: CSVGQAANYGYTF. The CDR3 DNA reads as TGCAGCGTGGGACAGGCAGCTAACTATGGCTACACCTTC.

Worth noting for this clone: The same CDR3 can be traced to other DNA sequences in this sample. The J gene is TRBJ2-3, the V gene TRBV6-5, with TRBD2 identical over 11 bases. Germline CDR1 is MNHEY and CDR2 is SVGAGI. The CDR3 is 15 residues long. Trimming cost V 5 bases and J 0 bases; bases outside gene matches: 1. Here the CDR3 reads CASSRTSGSTDTQYF. In DNA, the CDR3 is TGTGCCAGCAGTAGGACTAGCGGGAGCACAGATACGCAGTATTTT.

V gene TRBV7-9 combines with J gene TRBJ2-1; 7 bases agree with TRBD1. The length of the CDR3 is 14 residues. The V segment lost 1 base and the J segment 5 bases; nucleotides outside the gene matches: 2. Germline CDR1 SEHNR, CDR2 FQNEAQ (reference sequence). The CDR3 DNA is TGTGCCAGCAGCTTAGGACAGGGCCACAATGAGCAGTTCTTC. This encodes CASSLGQGHNEQFF.

The chain recombines TRBV5-4 with TRBJ2-3; 12 bases fit TRBD2. J gave up 0 bases and V 5 bases, and 7 bases lay outside the gene matches. CDR1 is SGHNT and CDR2 is YYREEE in the germline V gene (reference sequence). The CDR3 loop spans 17 amino acids. CDR3 nucleotide sequence: TGTGCCAGCAGGCGAAGACTAGCGGGGGATAGCACAGATACGCAGTATTTT. Translating gives CASRRRLAGDSTDTQYF.

The J gene is TRBJ1-1, the V gene TRBV7-9, with D possibly being TRBD1 (6 bases). The CDR3 spans 14 residues. V lost 2 bases and J 1 base, leaving 8 bases between the germline ends. In germline, CDR1 is SEHNR, CDR2 FQNEAQ (reference sequence). This chain's CDR3 is CASSLTTGNTEAFF. The CDR3 DNA is TGTGCCAGCAGCTTAACGACAGGGAACACTGAAGCTTTCTTT.

The rearrangement joins TRBV30 to TRBJ2-1; D uncertain. The CDR3 sequence is 12 residues long. Germline V gives CDR1 GTSNPN, CDR2 SVGIG (reference sequence). V lost 2 bases to trimming and J lost 5 bases, with 7 bases between them. The CDR3 loop is CAWSLRDNEQFF. The CDR3 DNA follows: TGTGCCTGGAGTCTTCGGGACAATGAGCAGTTCTTC.

The chain employs TRBV11-2 and TRBJ1-1; maybe TRBD1 (5 bases). The CDR3 length is 15 residues. V gave up 5 bases and J gave up 7 bases, with 20 bases separating them. Germline CDR1 and CDR2: SGHAT and FQNNGV. The CDR3 nucleotides are TGTGCCAGCAGCCTCGGGAAGGGGAGGTTCGGTGAAGCTTTCTTT. This gives the protein CASSLGKGRFGEAFF.